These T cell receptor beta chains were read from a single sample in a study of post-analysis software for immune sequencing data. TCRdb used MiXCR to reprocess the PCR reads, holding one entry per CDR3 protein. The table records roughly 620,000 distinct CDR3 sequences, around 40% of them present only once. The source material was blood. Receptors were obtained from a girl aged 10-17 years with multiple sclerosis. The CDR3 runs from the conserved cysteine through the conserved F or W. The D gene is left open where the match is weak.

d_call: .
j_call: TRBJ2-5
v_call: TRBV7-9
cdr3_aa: CASSLRGVARQETQYF
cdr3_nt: TGTGCCAGCAGCCTTCGCGGGGTGGCAAGGCAAGAGACCCAGTACTTC

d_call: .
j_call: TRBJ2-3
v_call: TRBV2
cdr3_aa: CASLREFNADTQYF
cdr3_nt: TGTGCCAGCCTACGGGAGTTCAACGCAGATACGCAGTATTTT

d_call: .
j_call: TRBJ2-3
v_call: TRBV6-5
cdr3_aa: CASSPYELSDTQYF
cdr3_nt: TGTGCCAGCAGCCCTTATGAGCTGTCAGATACGCAGTATTTT

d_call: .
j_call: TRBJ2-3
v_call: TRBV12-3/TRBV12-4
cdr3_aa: CASSRGYTQYF
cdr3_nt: TGTGCCAGCAGCCGGGGTTATACGCAGTATTTT

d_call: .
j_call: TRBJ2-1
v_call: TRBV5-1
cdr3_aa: CASSFSPGGTENEQFF
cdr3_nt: TGCGCCAGCAGCTTTTCACCAGGGGGGACGGAAAATGAGCAGTTCTTC

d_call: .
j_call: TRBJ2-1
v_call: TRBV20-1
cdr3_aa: CSLLFGASSYNEQFF
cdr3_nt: TGCAGTCTTCTATTCGGGGCGAGCTCCTACAATGAGCAGTTCTTC

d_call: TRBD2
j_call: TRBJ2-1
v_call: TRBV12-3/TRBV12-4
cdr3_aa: CASSGVRLAVYNEQFF
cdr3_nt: TGTGCCAGCAGTGGGGTTCGACTAGCGGTATACAATGAGCAGTTCTTC

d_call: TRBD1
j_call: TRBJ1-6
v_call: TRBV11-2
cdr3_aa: CASSFQGQGNSPLHF
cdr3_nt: TGTGCCAGCAGCTTTCAGGGACAGGGGAATTCACCCCTCCACTTT

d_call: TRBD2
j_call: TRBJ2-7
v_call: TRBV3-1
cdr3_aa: CASSPQTSGDYEQYF
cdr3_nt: TGTGCCAGCAGCCCTCAGACTAGCGGCGATTACGAGCAGTACTTC

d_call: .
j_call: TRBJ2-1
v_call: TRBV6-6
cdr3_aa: CASSSLLSYNEQFF
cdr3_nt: TGTGCCAGCAGCTCCCTCTTGTCCTACAATGAGCAGTTCTTC

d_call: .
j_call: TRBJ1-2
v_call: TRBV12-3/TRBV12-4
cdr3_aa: CASSSGPTAYTF
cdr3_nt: TGTGCCAGCAGTTCCGGGCCTACGGCCTACACCTTC